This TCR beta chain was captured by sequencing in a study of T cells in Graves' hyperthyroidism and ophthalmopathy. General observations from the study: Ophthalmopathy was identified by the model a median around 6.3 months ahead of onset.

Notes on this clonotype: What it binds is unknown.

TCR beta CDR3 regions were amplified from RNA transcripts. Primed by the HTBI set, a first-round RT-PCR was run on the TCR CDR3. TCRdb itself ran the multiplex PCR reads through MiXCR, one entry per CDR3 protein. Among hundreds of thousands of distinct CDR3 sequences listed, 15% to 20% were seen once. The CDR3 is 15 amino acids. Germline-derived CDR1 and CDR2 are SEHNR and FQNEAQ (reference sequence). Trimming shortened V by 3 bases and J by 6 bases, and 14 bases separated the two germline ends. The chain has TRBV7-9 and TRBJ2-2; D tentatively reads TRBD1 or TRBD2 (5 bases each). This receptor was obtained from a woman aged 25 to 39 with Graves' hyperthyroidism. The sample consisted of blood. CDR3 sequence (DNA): TGTGCCAGCAGCTTTACCTTAAGAGGGGCCGGGGAGCTGTTTTTT. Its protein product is CASSFTLRGAGELFF.